This T cell receptor beta chain was profiled in a study of T cell responses to AZD1222 COVID-19 vaccine. Study-wide findings and caveats: Among the donors, most were white British and more were female, and clonal diversity was possibly underestimated. Spike as a whole was targeted by vaccine-associated CD4 TCRs, dominant at 160-218 and 743-854.

The CDR3 is 12 amino acids. From germline, CDR1 is ENHRY and CDR2 SYGVKD. V was trimmed by 6 bases and J by 8 bases, leaving 13 bases between them. This clone has just one count. Its antigen is unidentified. Repertoires were generated with immunoSEQ multiplex PCR, while TCRdb's copy carries only in-frame clones and drops some. This table has some 150,000 clones, 90% appearing once. This TCR was sampled from an adult in good health. The chain uses TRBV10-3 and TRBJ1-1; D call uncertain. This specimen was peripheral blood, taken on day 0 of AZD1222 vaccination. The CDR3 region has the DNA TGTGCCATCAGAAGCGACGGGTCCGAAGCTTTCTTT. As protein: CAIRSDGSEAFF.